This T cell receptor beta chain was captured by sequencing in a study of PD-L1 blockade in urothelial cancer. In this sample, this clone turned up once. Clones were read by immunoSEQ multiplex PCR, and TCRdb kept only the in-frame ones, dropping some. Among 30,000 to 45,000 clones listed, approximately 82% were seen once. With 2 bases removed from V and 1 base from J, the gap between germline ends came to 9 bases. This CDR3 is built from 14 residues. CDR1 LNHDA and CDR2 SQIVND come from the germline V gene (reference sequence). The sample consisted of PBMCs, taken around atezolizumab (anti-PD-L1) treatment. This sequence joins TRBV19 and TRBJ2-7; tentatively, D is TRBD1 (6 bases). The TCR sequence derives from a man aged 55 to 70 with urothelial cancer. The CDR3 region is CASSISGQSYEQYF. CDR3 sequence (DNA): TGTGCCAGTAGTATATCTGGACAGTCCTACGAGCAGTACTTC.